One TCR beta chain is described in this entry. It lacks a known antigen. No clone much larger than this one lies a single base away; base qualities are absent. The sample is drawn from a study of T cell responses to AZD1222 COVID-19 vaccine (dated by TCRdb to the early 2020s). A note on the overall study: TCR sequencing was performed for 230 to 250 trial participants, of whom around 210 were given two doses of AZD1222 and approximately 25 were given two doses of MenACWY control vaccine. Trial participants were enrolled into age subgroups of 18-55, 56-69 and 70-plus years, which contained 148, 28 and 57 TCR-sequenced participants, respectively. Results the study describes overall, beyond this receptor: Only six AZD1222 recipients were SARS-CoV-2 seropositive at baseline, limiting conclusions about previously exposed vaccinees. A significant rise in spike-specific TCR breadth and depth was observed after two AZD1222 doses relative to day 0 and relative to MenACWY recipients. Vaccine-associated CD4 TCRs spanned the whole spike protein, with dominant responses in regions 160-218 and 743-854. Epitopes outside the regions mutated in the B.1.351 and B.1.1.7 variants were reportedly recognized by nearly half of the unique spike-specific TCRs. In the small 56-69-year group, the increase in depth fell short of significance, most likely because of low power. Participants were mostly white British, with more females than males. The authors suggested clonal diversity may have been underestimated. Because no samples from the day 14 peak response were available, repertoires could be characterized only after the peak T cell response.

The sample's time point label is to be understood as: about 28 days (+/-7) after the second vaccine dose. AZD1222 recipients given second doses at about 4 weeks or at about 12 weeks were pooled, since spike-specific TCR depth and breadth were not found to differ between the two schedules. Vaccinee samples came from UK trials COV001 and COV002, including a single-blind randomized controlled phase 2/3 trial of AZD1222 (ChAdOx1 nCoV-19) in healthy adults. For TCRbeta chain sequencing, PBMC samples from trial participants were taken at day 0 and at day 28 after the second dose. The CDR3 regions of human TCRbeta chains were analyzed by immunosequencing. The original pipeline was this. Repertoire TCRs were checked for matches against a reference library of SARS-CoV-2-specific TCRs that had been generated using the MIRA antigen-specificity platform. Breadth was defined as the fraction of unique TCRs that were SARS-CoV-2-associated. Depth was defined as the fraction of total T cells that were SARS-CoV-2-associated. Using the MIRA data, each spike-specific TCR was assigned both to the spike region to which the TCR was reactive and to a CD4 or CD8 class. Log10-transformed breadth and depth values were compared by one-way ANOVA with Sidak's multiple comparisons tests. TCRdb mirrors the immuneACCESS table, restricted to in-frame sequences. Some clones are absent from its copies; in checked studies, under half trace to an unresolved V gene, and the reason for the others is unknown. V, J and clone size are those of that table, while D and trimming were read from the DNA. The sample contains some 110,000 clones, 88% of them found a single time. Roughly 4% of the sample comes from the top ten.

Reading from cysteine to phenylalanine, the CDR3 counts 13 amino acids. The only DNA kept is the CDR3, 39 bases in frame from the first base. Cut back by 10 bases and 7 bases, the V and J ends lie 19 bases apart. Per the germline V gene (reference sequence), SEHNR is the CDR1 and FQNEAQ is the CDR2. This TCR came from an adult who received the AZD1222 COVID-19 vaccine. The sequence is built from TRBV7-9 and TRBJ1-1; no confident D gene assignment can be made. The sample in question was peripheral blood, obtained 28 days after the second AZD1222 dose. This receptor has the CDR3 CATTITGGREAFF. The nucleotide sequence reads as follows: TGTGCCACCACCATAACGGGAGGGCGTGAAGCTTTCTTT. Joined to the reference TRBV7-9 and TRBJ1-1 proteins, this CDR3 gives the full variable domain: DTGVSQNPRHKITKRGQNVTFRCDPISEHNRLYWYRQTLGQGPEFLTYFQNEAQLEKSRLLSDRFSAERPKGSFSTLEIQRTEQGDSAMYLCATTITGGREAFFGQGTRLTVV.